This note documents a single TCR beta chain sequence. Its cognate antigen is unknown. The data derive from a study of Ad26.COV2.S vaccination and SARS-CoV-2 variants. Whole-study findings and limits: The TCR breadth and depth analyses may have produced an underestimate of total T cell responses. Vaccine recipients posted higher spike-specific TCR breadth than their placebo counterparts.

Assay used: immunoSEQ multiplex PCR; TCRdb lists only in-frame clones, some missing. This sample has about 350,000 clones, with about 91% found just once. The CDR3 length is 14 residues. The V and J ends lost 5 bases and 0 bases respectively, with 8 bases between them. Per the germline V gene, CDR1 is SGHAT and CDR2 is FQNNGV. This receptor was identified in a human donor who had recovered from COVID-19. This specimen was peripheral blood, taken after recovery from COVID-19. This sequence joins TRBV11-2 and TRBJ2-1; TRBD1 or TRBD2 may be the D gene (5 bases each). CDR3 region: CASSLGDSYNEQFF. In DNA, the CDR3 is TGTGCCAGCAGCCTGGGGGACTCCTACAATGAGCAGTTCTTC.